This T cell receptor beta chain was retrieved from a study of cytotoxic CD8 clonotypes in ibrutinib-treated CLL. About the research overall: Response samples were taken after a median of approximately 11 months on treatment, range 6 to 36.

Sequencing was performed with immunoSEQ multiplex PCR; in TCRdb, only in-frame clones are kept and a portion is missing. The table records just under 70,000 clones, about 64% of them present only once. Germline V lookup: CDR1 MNHEY, CDR2 SVGAGI. This CDR3 has 16 residues. The junction had 7 bases not matched to a gene; V was cut back by 2 bases and J by 4 bases. The chain recombines TRBV6-5 with TRBJ1-1; 10 positions match TRBD1. The source is a human donor with chronic lymphocytic leukemia. The sample here was PBMCs, taken after 12 months of ibrutinib treatment. The CDR3 region is CASSYRQGAGGTEAFF. CDR3 in DNA: TGTGCCAGCAGTTACCGACAGGGGGCAGGCGGCACTGAAGCTTTCTTT.